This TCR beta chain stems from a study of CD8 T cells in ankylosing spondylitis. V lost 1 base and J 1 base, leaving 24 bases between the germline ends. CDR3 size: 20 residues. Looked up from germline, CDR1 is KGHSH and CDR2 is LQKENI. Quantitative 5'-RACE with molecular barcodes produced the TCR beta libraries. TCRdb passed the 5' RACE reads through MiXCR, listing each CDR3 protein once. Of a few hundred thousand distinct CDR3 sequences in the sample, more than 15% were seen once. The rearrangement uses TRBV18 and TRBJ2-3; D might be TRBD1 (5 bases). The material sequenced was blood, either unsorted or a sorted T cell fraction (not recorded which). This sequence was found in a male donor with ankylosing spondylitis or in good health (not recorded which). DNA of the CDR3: TGTGCCAGCTCACCACTGGTGCGGACACCCGACCGTGGTGGCACAGATACGCAGTATTTT. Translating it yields CASSPLVRTPDRGGTDTQYF.